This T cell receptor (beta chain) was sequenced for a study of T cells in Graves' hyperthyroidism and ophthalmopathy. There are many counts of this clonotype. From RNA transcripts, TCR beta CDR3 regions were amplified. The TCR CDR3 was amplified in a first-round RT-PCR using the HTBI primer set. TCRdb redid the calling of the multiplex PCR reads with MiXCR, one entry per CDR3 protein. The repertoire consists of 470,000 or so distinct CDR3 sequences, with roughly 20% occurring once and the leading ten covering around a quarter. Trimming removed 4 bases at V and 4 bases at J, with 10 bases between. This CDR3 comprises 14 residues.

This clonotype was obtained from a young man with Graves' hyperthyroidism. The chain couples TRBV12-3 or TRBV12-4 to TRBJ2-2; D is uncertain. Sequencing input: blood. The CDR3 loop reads CASSSPVGTGELFF. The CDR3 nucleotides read TGTGCCAGCAGTTCCCCCGTTGGCACCGGGGAGCTGTTTTTT.